This note documents a single T cell receptor beta chain sequence. Its specificity is not known. The data are from a study of Graves' ophthalmopathy and Graves' hyperthyroidism. Study in general: Peripheral blood was obtained at first diagnosis, ahead of any treatment. Study findings and constraints: This model predicted ophthalmopathy progression (sensitivity about 67%, specificity around 72%). Sensitivity reached 85% to 90% and specificity approximately 81% for a 13-signature model separating ophthalmopathy from stable hyperthyroidism.

PBMCs were isolated from a roughly 9.6 ml sample of fresh peripheral blood. The length of the CDR3 is 14 residues. The V gene lost 6 bases and the J gene lost 1 base, with 12 bases spanning the gap. The germline V gene encodes CDR1 MNHEY and CDR2 SVGAGI. RNA transcripts were the template, and TCR beta CDR3 regions were amplified from them. HTBI-primed first-round RT-PCR preceded second-round multiplex PCR. Via MiXCR, TCRdb re-called the multiplex PCR reads, giving one row per CDR3 protein. The sample lists approximately 640,000 distinct CDR3 sequences, about 38% occurring once. The sequence came from an adult man with Graves' ophthalmopathy. Sample: peripheral blood. The chain recombines TRBV6-5 with TRBJ1-1; D is unclear. CDR3 region: CASRQIGPNTEAFF. In DNA form, the CDR3 reads TGTGCCAGCAGACAGATAGGACCGAACACTGAAGCTTTCTTT.